This entry features one T cell receptor (beta chain) sequence. What it recognizes is unknown. Data came from immunoSEQ multiplex PCR; TCRdb stores just in-frame clones and leaves some out. The table has under 6,000 clones, 72% seen once. The data stem from a study of T cell clonotyping in hematopoietic cell transplantation. Germline CDR1 SGHNT, CDR2 YYREEE (reference sequence). This CDR3 is built from 17 residues. Trimming took 3 bases from V and 5 from J; bases not matched to a gene: 14. Findings of the study overall: Recipient TCR diversity dropped after transplant; expanded clonotypes rose from day 30 to 180. CD4 and CD8 repertoire contributions could not be separated without sorting. At the given depth, recipient repertoires were over 95% de novo clonotypes.

The clonotype was recovered from a female patient aged 50 to 65 who had an allogeneic stem cell transplant, so the T cells may come from the graft donor. Some clones in this sample may be carry-over from other donors' samples. The chain couples TRBV5-4 to TRBJ2-3; 8 bases line up with TRBD1. The sample was PBMCs, taken 100 days after allogeneic stem cell transplant. DNA for the CDR3: TGTGCCAGCAGCTATCTCCCGGGACAGGCAATCGGAGATACGCAGTATTTT. This sequence encodes CASSYLPGQAIGDTQYF.